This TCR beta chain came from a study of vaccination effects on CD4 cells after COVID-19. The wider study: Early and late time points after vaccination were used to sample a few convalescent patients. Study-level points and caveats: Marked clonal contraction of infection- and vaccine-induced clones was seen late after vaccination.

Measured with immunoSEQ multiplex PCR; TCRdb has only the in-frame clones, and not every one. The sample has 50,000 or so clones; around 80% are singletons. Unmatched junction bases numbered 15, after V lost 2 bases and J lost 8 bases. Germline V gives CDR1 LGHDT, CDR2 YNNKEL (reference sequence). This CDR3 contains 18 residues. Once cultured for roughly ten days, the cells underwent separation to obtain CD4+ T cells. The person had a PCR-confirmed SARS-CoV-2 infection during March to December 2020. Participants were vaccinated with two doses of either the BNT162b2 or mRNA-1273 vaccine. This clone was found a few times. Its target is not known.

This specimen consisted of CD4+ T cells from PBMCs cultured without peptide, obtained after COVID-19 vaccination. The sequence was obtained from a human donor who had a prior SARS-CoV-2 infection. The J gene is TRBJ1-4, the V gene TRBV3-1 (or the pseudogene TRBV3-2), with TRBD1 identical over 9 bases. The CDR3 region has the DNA TGTGCCAGCAGCCAACATCCGGTTTTGGGGGACAGGGAGGAAAAACTGTTTTTT. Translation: CASSQHPVLGDREEKLFF.